The 24 T cell receptor beta chains below were found in one sample sequenced in a study of cytomegalovirus exposure and HLA in healthy donors. PCR used 60 Vbeta primers and 13 Jbeta primers. Using immunoSEQ multiplex PCR, the repertoire was profiled, and TCRdb retains in-frame clones only, with some absent. The repertoire holds fewer than 110,000 clones, with about 85% as singletons. The sample taken for sequencing was PBMCs. These receptors all come from a man aged 25 to 40 in good health and CMV-seronegative.

This clone was seen more than once but under ten times. The chain links TRBV6-5 to TRBJ1-1, with a weak D call TRBD1 (5 bases). The CDR3 consists of 15 residues. The germline gives CDR1 MNHEY, CDR2 SVGAGI. V was pared by 0 bases and J by 4 bases, with 12 bases between. CDR3 coding DNA: TGTGCCAGCAGTTACTCGCGTCAGGGATCCACTGAAGCTTTCTTT. Encoded protein: CASSYSRQGSTEAFF.

The rearrangement joins TRBV6-5 to TRBJ2-7; 9 bases align to TRBD1. The CDR3 is made up of 13 amino acids. The trim removed 7 bases at V and 3 bases at J, leaving 4 bases unmatched. Germline-derived CDR1 and CDR2 are MNHEY and SVGAGI. DNA for the CDR3: TGTGCCAGCACCACAGGGGGCGGCTACGAGCAGTACTTC. It encodes CASTTGGGYEQYF.

This clone was seen a single time. The chain combines TRBV4-1 with TRBJ1-5; TRBD1 agrees at 9 bases. The CDR3 length is 18 residues. Germline V gives CDR1 MGHRA, CDR2 YSYEKL. V gave up 0 bases and J gave up 1 base; unmatched junction bases: 7. The CDR3 DNA is TGCGCCAGCAGCCAAGATAGCCTACAGGGGGCGAGCAATCAGCCCCAGCATTTT. As protein: CASSQDSLQGASNQPQHF.

This clone occurred once. This chain connects TRBV7-9 to TRBJ2-7, with D perhaps TRBD1 (6 bases). Trimming removed 1 base at V and 4 bases at J, with 8 bases between. CDR3 length: 13 residues. Germline values: CDR1 SEHNR, CDR2 FQNEAQ (reference sequence). The CDR3 DNA reads TGTGCCAGCAGCTTAGTCGGACAGTACGAGCAGTACTTC. It translates to CASSLVGQYEQYF.

The V call is TRBV29-1, the J call TRBJ2-7; tentatively, D is TRBD2 (5 bases). The CDR3 extends over 12 amino acids. Germline assignment: CDR1 SQVTM and CDR2 ANQGSEA. The germline V and J ends were trimmed by 4 bases and 0 bases, with 7 bases remaining between them. Written as DNA, the CDR3 is TGCAGCGTTGTTCGGGACTCCTACGAGCAGTACTTC. It yields the protein CSVVRDSYEQYF.

V usage is TRBV2 and J usage is TRBJ2-4; 10 nucleotides align to TRBD2. The ends lost 4 bases at V and 5 bases at J; junction bases unmatched: 2. The CDR3 is 14 amino acids. Per the germline V gene, CDR1 is SNHLY and CDR2 is FYNNEI. The CDR3 coding sequence is TGTGCCAGCAGTGGGACTAGCGGCCAAAACATTCAGTACTTC. Amino acid sequence: CASSGTSGQNIQYF. Looking up the rest from reference TRBV2 and TRBJ2-4 gives the full variable domain: EPEVTQTPSHQVTQMGQEVILRCVPISNHLYFYWYRQILGQKVEFLVSFYNNEISEKSEIFDDQFSVERPDGSNFTLKIRSTKLEDSAMYFCASSGTSGQNIQYFGAGTRLSVL.

This clone came up once. The chain uses TRBV9 and TRBJ2-3; D is possibly TRBD2 (5 bases). The CDR3 consists of 16 residues. CDR1 and CDR2 from the germline V gene are SGDLS and YYNGEE. Trimming stripped 4 bases from V and 0 bases from J, with 15 bases between. The CDR3 sequence is CASSHPRAASTDTQYF. The CDR3 region has the DNA TGTGCCAGCAGCCACCCGAGAGCGGCTAGCACAGATACGCAGTATTTT. Filled out from reference TRBV9 and TRBJ2-3, the complete variable domain reads DSGVTQTPKHLITATGQRVTLRCSPRSGDLSVYWYQQSLDQGLQFLIQYYNGEERAKGNILERFSAQQFPDLHSELNLSSLELGDSALYFCASSHPRAASTDTQYFGPGTRLTVL.

The chain is built from TRBV5-6 and TRBJ2-1; perhaps TRBD2 as D (5 bases). Trimming shortened V by 7 bases and J by 6 bases, and 8 bases separated the two germline ends. Germline CDR1 and CDR2: SGHDT and YYEEEE. This CDR3 spans 11 amino acids. The CDR3 loop reads CASSLGNEQFF. The CDR3 DNA sequence: TGTGCCAGCTCACTAGGCAATGAGCAGTTCTTC.

The genes are TRBV9 and TRBJ2-7; 13 bases are a match to TRBD2. The CDR3 consists of 15 residues. The V and J ends lost 4 bases and 6 bases, in that order; junction bases with no gene match: 7. The germline gives CDR1 SGDLS, CDR2 YYNGEE. The CDR3 is CASSPRLAGGGEQYF. The CDR3, as DNA: TGTGCCAGCAGCCCCAGACTAGCGGGAGGAGGCGAGCAGTACTTC.

The V call is TRBV23-1, the J call TRBJ1-5; no firm D call. TRBV23-1 is placed among ORFs of uncertain function. With 4 bases removed from V and 5 bases from J, the gap between germline ends came to 18 bases. This CDR3 is built from 16 residues. The CDR3 loop reads CASSPRHDRGDQPQHF. The CDR3 DNA sequence: TGCGCCAGCAGTCCGCGACATGACCGCGGGGATCAGCCCCAGCATTTT.

The rearrangement joins TRBV2 to TRBJ2-3; D is possibly TRBD1 (7 bases). The CDR3 has 16 residues. The germline V gene has CDR1 SNHLY and CDR2 FYNNEI. Trimming shortened V by 6 bases and J by 3 bases, and 19 bases separated the two germline ends. This CDR3 reads CASRARQGLGTDTQYF. The CDR3 DNA reads as TGTGCCAGCAGGGCCCGACAGGGACTTGGGACAGATACGCAGTATTTT.

The chain links TRBV11-2 to TRBJ2-7; D unclear. Germline values: CDR1 SGHAT, CDR2 FQNNGV. V shed 3 bases and J shed 4 bases, with 10 bases lying between them. The CDR3 consists of 13 residues. CDR3 nucleotide sequence: TGTGCCAGCAGCTTCGCACAGCTTTACGAGCAGTACTTC. This encodes CASSFAQLYEQYF.

The genes are TRBV19 and TRBJ2-1; TRBD2 might be the D (6 bases). This CDR3 is 11 amino acids long. Trimming shortened V by 6 bases and J by 10 bases, and 10 bases separated the two germline ends. Germline-derived CDR1 and CDR2 are LNHDA and SQIVND (reference sequence). The CDR3, as DNA: TGTGCCAGTAGACTAGCTCAGGAGCAGTTCTTC. Its translation: CASRLAQEQFF.

The gene calls are TRBV10-2 and TRBJ2-7; no firm D call. V was clipped by 3 bases and J by 3 bases, with 3 bases between them. From germline, CDR1 is WSHSY and CDR2 SAAADI. This CDR3 spans 11 amino acids. CDR3 DNA: TGCGCCAGCAGTGAATACTACGAGCAGTACTTC. Residues: CASSEYYEQYF.

The chain carries TRBV6-1 and TRBJ2-7, with 12 bases that match TRBD2. Germline CDR1 and CDR2: MNHNS and SASEGT. The CDR3 has 14 amino acids. Trimming removed 2 bases from V and 11 bases from J; junction bases left unmatched: 7. The CDR3 sequence: CASSERTSGAQKYF. The CDR3 DNA is TGTGCCAGCAGTGAAAGGACTAGCGGGGCCCAGAAGTACTTC.

This clone came up once. The chain employs TRBV2 and TRBJ2-7; 10 bases align to TRBD2. CDR1 is SNHLY, CDR2 FYNNEI, per germline. The V segment lost 7 bases and the J segment 3 bases; nucleotides outside the gene matches: 6. The length of the CDR3 is 14 residues. CDR3 loop: CASTEAGGLYEQYF. Written as DNA, the CDR3 is TGTGCCAGCACCGAAGCGGGGGGGCTCTACGAGCAGTACTTC.

The rearrangement uses TRBV6-1 and TRBJ1-1; D possibly corresponds to TRBD1 (6 bases). The V and J ends lost 7 bases and 7 bases respectively, with 13 bases between them. CDR1 and CDR2 from the germline V gene are MNHNS and SASEGT. The CDR3 length is 12 residues. CDR3 nucleotide sequence: TGTGCCAGCACCGGGGGGCCCTATGAAGCTTTCTTT. This encodes CASTGGPYEAFF.

V and J are TRBV2 and TRBJ2-6; a weak D match, TRBD1 (5 bases). Germline values: CDR1 SNHLY, CDR2 FYNNEI. V lost 4 bases to trimming and J lost 2 bases, with 9 bases between them. This CDR3 spans 15 amino acids. The CDR3 sequence: CASSGQGTGANVLTF. In DNA, the CDR3 is TGTGCCAGCAGTGGTCAGGGTACTGGGGCCAACGTCCTGACTTTC.

The chain combines TRBV14 with TRBJ2-7; maybe TRBD2 (6 bases). V shed 4 bases and J shed 7 bases, with 17 bases lying between them. The length of the CDR3 is 14 residues. Germline V gene sequence: CDR1 SGHDN, CDR2 FVKESK. CDR3: CASSLSLAIGEQYF. CDR3 nucleotide sequence: TGTGCCAGCAGCCTCAGTCTAGCGATTGGGGAGCAGTACTTC.

The V call is TRBV9, the J call TRBJ1-2; 8 nucleotides align to TRBD1. V lost 4 bases, J lost 3 bases, and 5 bases stayed unmatched. The CDR3 consists of 14 residues. Germline assignment: CDR1 SGDLS and CDR2 YYNGEE. The CDR3 region is CASSPGTGDYGYTF. The CDR3 coding sequence is TGTGCCAGCAGCCCCGGGACAGGAGACTATGGCTACACCTTC.

The rearrangement links TRBV5-6 to TRBJ1-5, with D possibly TRBD1 on 5 matching bases. The CDR3 has 13 amino acids. Per the germline V gene, CDR1 is SGHDT and CDR2 is YYEEEE. Trimming shortened V by 3 bases and J by 10 bases, and 14 bases separated the two germline ends. CDR3 in amino acids: CASSWGGDDPQHF. For the CDR3, the DNA is TGTGCCAGCAGCTGGGGGGGGGACGATCCCCAGCATTTT.

The gene calls are TRBV25-1 and TRBJ2-1, with D perhaps TRBD2 (6 bases). The CDR3 length is 16 residues. CDR1 is MGHDK, CDR2 SYGVNS, per germline. Trimming removed 2 bases from V and 6 bases from J, with 17 bases in between. The CDR3 DNA is TGTGCCAGCAGTGAAGGGGGGAATACCTTTAGCAATGAGCAGTTCTTC. Translation gives CASSEGGNTFSNEQFF.

This clone has just a few counts. The V gene is TRBV6-5, the J gene TRBJ1-1, with a weak D call TRBD1 (5 bases). Germline V gene data show CDR1 as MNHEY and CDR2 as SVGAGI. With 4 bases removed from V and 0 bases from J, the gap between germline ends came to 6 bases. The CDR3 runs to 13 residues. For the CDR3, the DNA is TGTGCCAGCAGTTTGACAGTGAACACTGAAGCTTTCTTT. Its protein product is CASSLTVNTEAFF.

J is TRBJ1-1 and V is TRBV6-5; TRBD1 is a possible D gene (5 bases). This CDR3 is built from 13 residues. Per the germline V gene, CDR1 is MNHEY and CDR2 is SVGAGI. V lost 7 bases and J lost 5, with 14 bases in between. The CDR3 sequence: CASMRGQGTEAFF. The CDR3 DNA reads TGTGCCAGCATGCGGGGCCAGGGAACTGAAGCTTTCTTT.